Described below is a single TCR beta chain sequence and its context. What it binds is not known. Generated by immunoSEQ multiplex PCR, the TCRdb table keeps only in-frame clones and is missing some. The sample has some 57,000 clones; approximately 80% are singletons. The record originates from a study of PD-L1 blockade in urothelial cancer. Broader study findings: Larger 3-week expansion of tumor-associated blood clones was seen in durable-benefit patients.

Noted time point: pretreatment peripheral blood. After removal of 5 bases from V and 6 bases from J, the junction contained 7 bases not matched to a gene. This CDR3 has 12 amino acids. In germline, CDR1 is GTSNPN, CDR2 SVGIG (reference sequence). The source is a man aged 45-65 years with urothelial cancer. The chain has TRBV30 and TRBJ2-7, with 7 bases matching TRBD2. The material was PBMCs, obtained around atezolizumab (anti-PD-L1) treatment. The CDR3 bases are TGTGCCTGGGTAGCGGGTATGGCCGAGCAGTACTTC. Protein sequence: CAWVAGMAEQYF.